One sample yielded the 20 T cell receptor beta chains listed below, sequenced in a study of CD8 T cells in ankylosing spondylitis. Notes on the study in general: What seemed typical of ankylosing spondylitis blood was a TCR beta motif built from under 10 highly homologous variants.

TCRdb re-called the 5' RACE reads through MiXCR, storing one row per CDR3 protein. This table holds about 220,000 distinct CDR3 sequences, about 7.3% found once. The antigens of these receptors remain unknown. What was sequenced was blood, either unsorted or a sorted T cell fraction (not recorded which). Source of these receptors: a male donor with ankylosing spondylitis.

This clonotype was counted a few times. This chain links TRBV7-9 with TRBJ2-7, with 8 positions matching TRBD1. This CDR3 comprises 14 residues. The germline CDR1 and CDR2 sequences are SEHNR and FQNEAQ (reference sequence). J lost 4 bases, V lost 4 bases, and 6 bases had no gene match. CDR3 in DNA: TGTGCCAGCAGCTCTGGGACAGGTGTTTACGAGCAGTACTTC. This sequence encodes CASSSGTGVYEQYF.

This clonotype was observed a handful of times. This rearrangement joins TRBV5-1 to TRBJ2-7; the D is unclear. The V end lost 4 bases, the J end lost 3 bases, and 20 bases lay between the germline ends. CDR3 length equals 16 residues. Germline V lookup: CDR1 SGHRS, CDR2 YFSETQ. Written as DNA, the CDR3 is TGCGCCAGCAGCAACAAAGGTGAGGATGGGAACTACGAGCAGTACTTC. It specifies CASSNKGEDGNYEQYF.

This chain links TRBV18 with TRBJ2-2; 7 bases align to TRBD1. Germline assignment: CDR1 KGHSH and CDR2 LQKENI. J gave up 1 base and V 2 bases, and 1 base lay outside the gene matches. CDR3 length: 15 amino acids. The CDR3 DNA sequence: TGTGCCAGCTCACCAGGGGACAGGAACACCGGGGAGCTGTTTTTT. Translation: CASSPGDRNTGELFF.

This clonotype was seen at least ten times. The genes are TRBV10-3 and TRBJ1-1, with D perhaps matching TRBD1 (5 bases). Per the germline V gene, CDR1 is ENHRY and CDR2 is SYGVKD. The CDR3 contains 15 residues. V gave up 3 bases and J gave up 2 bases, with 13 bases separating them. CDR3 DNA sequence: TGTGCCATCAGTGACTACCTCAGGGCAAACACTGAAGCTTTCTTT. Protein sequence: CAISDYLRANTEAFF.

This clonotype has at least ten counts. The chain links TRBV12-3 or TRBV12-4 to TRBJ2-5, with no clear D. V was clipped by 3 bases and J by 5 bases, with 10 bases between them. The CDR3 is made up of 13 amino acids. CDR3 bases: TGTGCCAGCAGTTTTGGGGTTTTGGAGACCCAGTACTTC. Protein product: CASSFGVLETQYF.

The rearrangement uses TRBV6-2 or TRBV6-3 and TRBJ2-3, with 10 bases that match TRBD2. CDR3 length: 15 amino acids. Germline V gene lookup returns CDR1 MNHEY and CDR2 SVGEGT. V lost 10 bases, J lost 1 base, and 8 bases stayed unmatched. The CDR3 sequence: CATKAGGPRTDTQYF. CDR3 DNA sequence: TGTGCCACCAAAGCGGGGGGGCCTCGCACAGATACGCAGTATTTT.

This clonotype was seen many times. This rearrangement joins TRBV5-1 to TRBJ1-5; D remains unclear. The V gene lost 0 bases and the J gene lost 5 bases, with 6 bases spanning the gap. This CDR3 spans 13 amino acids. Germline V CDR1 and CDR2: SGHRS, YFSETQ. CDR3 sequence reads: CASSLETHQPQHF. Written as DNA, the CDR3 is TGCGCCAGCAGCTTGGAAACCCATCAGCCCCAGCATTTT. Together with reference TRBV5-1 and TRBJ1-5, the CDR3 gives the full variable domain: KAGVTQTPRYLIKTRGQQVTLSCSPISGHRSVSWYQQTPGQGLQFLFEYFSETQRNKGNFPGRFSGRQFSNSRSEMNVSTLELGDSALYLCASSLETHQPQHFGDGTRLSIL.

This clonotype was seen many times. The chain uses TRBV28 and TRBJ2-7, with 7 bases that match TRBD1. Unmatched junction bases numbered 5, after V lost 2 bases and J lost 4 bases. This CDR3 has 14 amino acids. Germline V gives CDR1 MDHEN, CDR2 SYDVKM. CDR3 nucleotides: TGTGCCAGCAGTTTAGTAGGGGGCGAGTACGAGCAGTACTTC. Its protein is CASSLVGGEYEQYF.

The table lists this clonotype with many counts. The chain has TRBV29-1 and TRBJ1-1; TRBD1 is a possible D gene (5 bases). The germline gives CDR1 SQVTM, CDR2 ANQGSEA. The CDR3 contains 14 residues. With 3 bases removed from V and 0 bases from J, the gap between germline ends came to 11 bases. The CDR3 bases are TGCAGCGTTGATGCGGGACCTATGAACACTGAAGCTTTCTTT. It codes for CSVDAGPMNTEAFF.

The CDR3 is CATTDARGGQETQYF. The DNA for the CDR3 is TGTGCCACCACCGATGCAAGGGGCGGCCAAGAGACCCAGTACTTC. The V gene is TRBV15, the J gene TRBJ2-5; tentatively, D is TRBD1 (5 bases). CDR3 length: 15 residues. The germline CDR1 and CDR2 sequences are LNHNV and YYDKDF (reference sequence). V was pared by 7 bases and J by 1 base, with 16 bases between.

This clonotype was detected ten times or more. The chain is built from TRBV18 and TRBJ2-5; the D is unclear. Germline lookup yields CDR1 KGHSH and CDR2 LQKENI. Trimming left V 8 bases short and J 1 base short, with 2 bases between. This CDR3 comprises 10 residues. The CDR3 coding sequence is TGTGCCAGCCTCCAAGAGACCCAGTACTTC. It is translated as CASLQETQYF.

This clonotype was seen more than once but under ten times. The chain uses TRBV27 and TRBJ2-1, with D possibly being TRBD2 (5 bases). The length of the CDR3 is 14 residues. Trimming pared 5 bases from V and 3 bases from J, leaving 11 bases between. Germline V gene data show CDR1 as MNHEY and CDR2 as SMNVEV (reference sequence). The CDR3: CASSDRGGYNEQFF. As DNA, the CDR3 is TGTGCCAGCAGTGATCGCGGAGGCTACAATGAGCAGTTCTTC.

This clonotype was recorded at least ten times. The CDR3 DNA follows: TGTGCCAGCAGCTCCCCTAGCGGGTCCTCCTACAATGAGCAGTTCTTC. Its protein is CASSSPSGSSYNEQFF. The V and J genes are TRBV7-9 and TRBJ2-1; TRBD2 matches 8 bases. This CDR3 is built from 16 residues. From germline, CDR1 is SEHNR and CDR2 FQNEAQ (reference sequence). Germline trimming cut 4 bases from V and 0 bases from J; bases unmatched to any gene: 5.

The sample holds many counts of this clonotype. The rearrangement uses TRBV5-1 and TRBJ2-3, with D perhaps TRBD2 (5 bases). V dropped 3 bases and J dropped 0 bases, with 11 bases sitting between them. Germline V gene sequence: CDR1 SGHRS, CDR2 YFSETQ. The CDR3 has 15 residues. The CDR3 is CASSSSGASTDTQYF. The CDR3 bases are TGCGCCAGCAGCTCCAGCGGTGCTAGCACAGATACGCAGTATTTT.

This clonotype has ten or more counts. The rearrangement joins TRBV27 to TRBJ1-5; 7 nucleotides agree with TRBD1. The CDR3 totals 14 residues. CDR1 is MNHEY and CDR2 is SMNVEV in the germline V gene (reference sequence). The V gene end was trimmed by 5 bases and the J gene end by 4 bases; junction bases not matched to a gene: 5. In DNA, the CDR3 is TGTGCCAGCAGTCTCGACAGGGCGAATCAGCCCCAGCATTTT. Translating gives CASSLDRANQPQHF.

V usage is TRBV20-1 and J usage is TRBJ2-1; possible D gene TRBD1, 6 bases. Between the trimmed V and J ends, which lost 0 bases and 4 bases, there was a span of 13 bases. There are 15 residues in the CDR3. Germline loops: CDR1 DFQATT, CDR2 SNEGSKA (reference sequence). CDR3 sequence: CSARDRDTLYNEQFF. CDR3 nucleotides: TGCAGTGCTAGAGATCGGGACACCCTTTACAATGAGCAGTTCTTC.

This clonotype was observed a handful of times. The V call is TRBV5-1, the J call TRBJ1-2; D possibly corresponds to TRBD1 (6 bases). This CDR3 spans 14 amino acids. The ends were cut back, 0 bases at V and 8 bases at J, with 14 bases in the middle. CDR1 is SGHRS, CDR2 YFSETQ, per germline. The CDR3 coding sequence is TGCGCCAGCAGCTTGGAGGGCAGGGGCGGCGGCTACACCTTC. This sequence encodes CASSLEGRGGGYTF.

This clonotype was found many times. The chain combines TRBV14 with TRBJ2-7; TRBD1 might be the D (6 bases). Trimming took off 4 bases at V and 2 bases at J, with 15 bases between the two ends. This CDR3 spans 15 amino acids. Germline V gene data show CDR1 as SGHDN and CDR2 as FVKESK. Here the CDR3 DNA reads TGTGCCAGCAGCCCCTTGAGGGGGAAAACCTACGAGCAGTACTTC. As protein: CASSPLRGKTYEQYF.

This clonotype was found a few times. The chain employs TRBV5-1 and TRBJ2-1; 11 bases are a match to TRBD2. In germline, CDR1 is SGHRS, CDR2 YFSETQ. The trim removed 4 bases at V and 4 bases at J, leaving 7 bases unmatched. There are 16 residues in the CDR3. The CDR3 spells CASSILAGGPYNEQFF. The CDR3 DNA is TGCGCCAGCAGCATATTAGCGGGAGGGCCGTACAATGAGCAGTTCTTC.

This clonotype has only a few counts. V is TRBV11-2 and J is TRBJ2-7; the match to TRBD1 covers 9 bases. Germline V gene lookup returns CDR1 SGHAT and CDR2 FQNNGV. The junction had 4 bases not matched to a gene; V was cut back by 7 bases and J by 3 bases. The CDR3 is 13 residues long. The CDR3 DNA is TGTGCCAGCACCCGACAGGGGGACTACGAGCAGTACTTC. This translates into CASTRQGDYEQYF. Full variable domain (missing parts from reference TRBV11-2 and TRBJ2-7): EAGVAQSPRYKIIEKRQSVAFWCNPISGHATLYWYQQILGQGPKLLIQFQNNGVVDDSQLPKDRFSAERLKGVDSTLKIQPAKLEDSAVYLCASTRQGDYEQYFGPGTRLTVT.